One sample yielded the 26 T cell receptor beta chains listed below, sequenced in a study of graft-versus-host responses after intestinal transplantation (TCRdb year 2021). The method was the immunoSEQ multiplex PCR assay. TCRdb obtained this table from immuneACCESS and retained in-frame rearrangements with V and J assigned. These tables miss some clones; where compared with another copy, unresolved V genes account for less than half of the shortfall, and the remainder is unexplained. This sample has approximately 70,000 clones in its table, and 80% to 95% of those were observed once. The biggest ten clones account for 6.5% to 8% of the sample. The sample in question was bone marrow, obtained around 720 days after intestinal transplantation. The receptors originated from a human patient who received an intestinal transplant, so some T cells may come from the graft donor.

This chain uses TRBV5-6 with TRBJ1-3; the D gene is possibly TRBD1 (6 bases). CDR1 and CDR2 (germline): SGHDT, YYEEEE. This CDR3 has 16 residues. Between the trimmed V and J ends, which lost 4 bases and 4 bases, there was a span of 18 bases. CDR3 protein: CASSPYDRSNGNTIYF. CDR3 DNA: TGTGCCAGCAGCCCTTACGACAGGTCCAACGGAAACACCATATATTTT.

The chain couples TRBV7-9 to TRBJ2-1; 7 nucleotides agree with TRBD2. Trimming cost V 3 bases and J 6 bases; bases outside gene matches: 8. The CDR3 covers 15 residues. CDR1 and CDR2 from the germline V gene are SEHNR and FQNEAQ (reference sequence). CDR3 sequence (DNA): TGTGCCAGCAGCTTCGGGCGGGAGTTACTCAATGAGCAGTTCTTC. As protein: CASSFGRELLNEQFF.

The V gene is TRBV6-6, the J gene TRBJ2-7; D is uncertain. The V gene's germline CDR1 is MNHNY and CDR2 SVGAGI (reference sequence). The germline V and J ends were trimmed by 0 bases and 3 bases, with 3 bases remaining between them. CDR3 size: 12 residues. The CDR3 DNA reads TGTGCCAGCAGTTACTCGCTCTACGAGCAGTACTTC. Its protein product is CASSYSLYEQYF.

The genes are TRBV18 and TRBJ2-3, with D possibly matching TRBD2 (6 bases). The V end lost 8 bases, the J end lost 3 bases, and 15 bases lay between the germline ends. Germline-derived CDR1 and CDR2 are KGHSH and LQKENI. The CDR3 has 14 amino acids. The CDR3 region is CASAESGVTDTQYF. Here the CDR3 DNA reads TGTGCCAGCGCAGAGTCGGGAGTAACAGATACGCAGTATTTT.

The chain uses TRBV9 and TRBJ1-2, with 7 nucleotides matching TRBD1. CDR3 length equals 16 residues. The germline CDR1 and CDR2 sequences are SGDLS and YYNGEE. J lost 4 bases, V lost 0 bases, and 9 bases had no gene match. CDR3 nucleotide sequence: TGTGCCAGCAGCGTAGATTCCAGACAGGGCGGCTATGGCTACACCTTC. It codes for CASSVDSRQGGYGYTF.

The V and J genes are TRBV20-1 and TRBJ2-7, with a weak D call TRBD1 (6 bases). The germline gives CDR1 DFQATT, CDR2 SNEGSKA (reference sequence). V lost 5 bases and J 7 bases, leaving 9 bases between the germline ends. The CDR3 is made up of 10 amino acids. CDR3 sequence (DNA): TGCAGTGCTGGGGGCTTTGAGCAGTACTTC. Translating it yields CSAGGFEQYF.

The chain combines TRBV7-9 with TRBJ2-1, with 14 bases that match TRBD2. The CDR3 is 16 residues long. Germline CDR1 is SEHNR and CDR2 is FQNEAQ (reference sequence). V gave up 1 base and J gave up 6 bases; unmatched junction bases: 2. The CDR3 reads CASSLGLAGGSNEQFF. The CDR3 nucleotides read TGTGCCAGCAGCTTAGGACTAGCGGGAGGGTCCAATGAGCAGTTCTTC.

This sequence joins TRBV6-6 and TRBJ2-5, with no clear D. Germline CDR1 is MNHNY and CDR2 is SVGAGI (reference sequence). This CDR3 has 14 amino acids. The germline V and J ends were trimmed by 2 bases and 1 base, with 8 bases remaining between them. CDR3 residues: CASSYTGAQETQYF. The CDR3 region has the DNA TGTGCCAGCAGTTACACGGGTGCCCAAGAGACCCAGTACTTC.

The genes are TRBV5-1 and TRBJ2-2, with D maybe TRBD1 (7 bases). The germline CDR1 and CDR2 sequences are SGHRS and YFSETQ. The CDR3 sequence is 17 residues long. V shed 2 bases and J shed 2 bases, with 16 bases lying between them. CDR3 protein: CASSFQTGRFNTGELFF. CDR3 nucleotide sequence: TGCGCCAGCAGCTTTCAGACAGGGAGGTTTAACACCGGGGAGCTGTTTTTT. The full variable domain, its missing parts supplied by reference TRBV5-1 and TRBJ2-2, is KAGVTQTPRYLIKTRGQQVTLSCSPISGHRSVSWYQQTPGQGLQFLFEYFSETQRNKGNFPGRFSGRQFSNSRSEMNVSTLELGDSALYLCASSFQTGRFNTGELFFGEGSRLTVL.

This sequence joins TRBV11-2 and TRBJ1-1; no clear D gene. The germline V gene has CDR1 SGHAT and CDR2 FQNNGV. V was clipped by 5 bases and J by 1 base, with 14 bases between them. The CDR3 loop spans 15 amino acids. The DNA of the CDR3 is TGTGCCAGCAGCCCCCGGGTCCAGGAGAACACTGAAGCTTTCTTT. Translation: CASSPRVQENTEAFF.

V is TRBV18 and J is TRBJ2-3; TRBD1 matches 8 bases. Losses at the gene ends were 3 bases for V and 1 base for J; bases not matched to a gene: 9. The CDR3 runs to 17 residues. CDR1 is KGHSH and CDR2 is LQKENI in the germline V gene. The CDR3 DNA reads as TGTGCCAGCTCACCCCAGTCCCCGGGACAGGGCACAGATACGCAGTATTTT. Residues: CASSPQSPGQGTDTQYF.

In DNA form, the CDR3 reads TGTGCCAGCAGCTTAGGGGCAGATACGCAGTATTTT. This encodes CASSLGADTQYF. This rearrangement joins TRBV11-2 to TRBJ2-3; D not certain. CDR3 size: 12 residues. Germline CDR1 and CDR2: SGHAT and FQNNGV. The germline V and J ends were trimmed by 1 base and 4 bases, with 3 bases remaining between them.

The rearrangement links TRBV5-5 to TRBJ1-4; D uncertain. The CDR3 spans 16 residues. Germline V gene lookup returns CDR1 SGHKS and CDR2 YYEKEE (reference sequence). Between the trimmed V and J ends, which lost 3 bases and 5 bases, there was a span of 17 bases. DNA of the CDR3: TGTGCCAGCAGCTCAATAACGGAAGGACGAAATGAAAAACTGTTTTTT. It encodes CASSSITEGRNEKLFF.

The chain uses TRBV11-2 and TRBJ1-1; D remains unclear. V was clipped by 5 bases and J by 2 bases, with 9 bases between them. Germline V CDR1 and CDR2: SGHAT, FQNNGV. The CDR3 has 13 residues. The CDR3 loop is CASSPTGNTEAFF. CDR3 in DNA: TGTGCCAGCAGCCCAACCGGTAACACTGAAGCTTTCTTT.

This chain joins TRBV7-6 and TRBJ1-4; 7 positions match TRBD1. Germline V lookup: CDR1 SGHVS, CDR2 FNYEAQ. This CDR3 region has 16 residues. The V gene end was trimmed by 1 base and the J gene end by 6 bases; junction bases not matched to a gene: 8. CDR3 region: CASSLEIGTADEKLFF. CDR3 sequence (DNA): TGTGCCAGCAGCTTAGAAATCGGGACAGCTGATGAAAAACTGTTTTTT. The full variable domain, in which reference TRBV7-6 and TRBJ1-4 provide the parts outside the CDR3, is GAGVSQSPRYKVTKRGQDVALRCDPISGHVSLYWYRQALGQGPEFLTYFNYEAQQDKSGLPNDRFSAERPEGSISTLTIQRTEQRDSAMYRCASSLEIGTADEKLFFGSGTQLSVL.

The chain carries TRBV11-2 and TRBJ1-4, with D uncertain. V lost 6 bases and J 7 bases, leaving 18 bases between the germline ends. CDR3 size: 15 residues. CDR1 and CDR2 from the germline V gene are SGHAT and FQNNGV. The CDR3 region is CASSSDGLGFEKLFF. CDR3 sequence (DNA): TGTGCCAGCAGTTCGGACGGTTTGGGCTTTGAAAAACTGTTTTTT.

This clone was recorded only once. The chain is built from TRBV4-2 and TRBJ2-7; no clear D gene. The CDR3 runs 13 residues. The V gene's germline CDR1 is LGHNA and CDR2 YNFKEQ. The V gene lost 4 bases and the J gene lost 6 bases, with 13 bases spanning the gap. Here the CDR3 DNA reads TGTGCCAGCAGCCCTCCGACCGGCTTCGAGCAGTACTTC. Protein: CASSPPTGFEQYF.

The CDR3 spells CASSLSGVDSYEQFF. CDR3 in DNA: TGTGCCAGCAGTTTATCGGGTGTGGATTCCTATGAGCAGTTCTTC. This rearrangement joins TRBV27 to TRBJ2-1; D remains unclear. Trimming shortened V by 0 bases and J by 8 bases, and 14 bases separated the two germline ends. This CDR3 region has 15 residues. Germline values: CDR1 MNHEY, CDR2 SMNVEV (reference sequence).

The rearrangement links TRBV5-4 to TRBJ2-5, with 7 bases identical to TRBD1. The germline gives CDR1 SGHNT, CDR2 YYREEE (reference sequence). The CDR3 covers 16 residues. After removal of 4 bases from V and 4 bases from J, the junction contained 13 bases not matched to a gene. DNA for the CDR3: TGTGCCAGCAGCGAAAGGCGATACAGGGGTCGAGAGACCCAGTACTTC. Amino acids: CASSERRYRGRETQYF.

The V and J genes are TRBV11-2 and TRBJ2-2; D tentatively fits TRBD1 or TRBD2 (5 bases each). With 4 bases removed from V and 7 bases from J, the gap between germline ends came to 16 bases. The germline gives CDR1 SGHAT, CDR2 FQNNGV. The CDR3 consists of 15 residues. CDR3 loop: CASSSERGAGGELFF. Here the CDR3 DNA reads TGTGCCAGCAGCTCAGAGAGAGGGGCTGGCGGGGAGCTGTTTTTT.

The chain links TRBV18 to TRBJ2-5; a possible D gene is TRBD1 (6 bases). The CDR3 is 14 amino acids. V was pared by 4 bases and J by 5 bases, with 14 bases between. Germline CDR1 reads KGHSH; CDR2 reads LQKENI. CDR3 region: CASSQNRELETQYF. CDR3 nucleotide sequence: TGTGCCAGCTCACAAAACAGGGAGTTGGAGACCCAGTACTTC.

The rearrangement links TRBV7-9 to TRBJ2-6; 7 bases fit TRBD1. The germline gives CDR1 SEHNR, CDR2 FQNEAQ (reference sequence). The junction had 3 bases not matched to a gene; V was cut back by 5 bases and J by 2 bases. This CDR3 contains 15 residues. The CDR3 here is CASSVQGAGANVLTF. The CDR3 DNA follows: TGTGCCAGCAGCGTGCAGGGGGCTGGGGCCAACGTCCTGACTTTC.

The CDR3 coding sequence is TGTGCCAGCAGTGACTCGGCAGGGACCGAGCAGTACTTC. It specifies CASSDSAGTEQYF. This chain joins TRBV6-4 and TRBJ2-7, with D tentatively TRBD1 or TRBD2 (5 bases each). The germline V gene encodes CDR1 MRHNA and CDR2 SNTAGT. Trimming removed 0 bases from V and 6 bases from J, with 9 bases in between. The CDR3 extends over 13 amino acids.

The chain recombines TRBV6-1 with TRBJ1-5; D is unclear. In germline, CDR1 is MNHNS, CDR2 SASEGT. V was trimmed by 10 bases and J by 0 bases, leaving 10 bases between them. This CDR3 spans 13 amino acids. The CDR3 protein is CAKGSASNQPQHF. The CDR3 DNA reads TGTGCCAAGGGCTCAGCTAGCAATCAGCCCCAGCATTTT.

The chain has TRBV19 and TRBJ2-7, with 9 bases fitting TRBD1. J lost 2 bases, V lost 4 bases, and 6 bases had no gene match. Germline V gives CDR1 LNHDA, CDR2 SQIVND (reference sequence). The CDR3 consists of 15 residues. CDR3 sequence: CASSSLGQGTYEQYF. The CDR3 DNA is TGTGCCAGTAGTAGCTTGGGACAGGGCACCTACGAGCAGTACTTC. Looking up the rest from reference TRBV19 and TRBJ2-7 gives the full variable domain: DGGITQSPKYLFRKEGQNVTLSCEQNLNHDAMYWYRQDPGQGLRLIYYSQIVNDFQKGDIAEGYSVSREKKESFPLTVTSAQKNPTAFYLCASSSLGQGTYEQYFGPGTRLTVT.

In this sample, this clone turned up once. The V gene is TRBV7-9, the J gene TRBJ1-5; D unclear. The CDR3 is 12 amino acids. Germline V gene data show CDR1 as SEHNR and CDR2 as FQNEAQ (reference sequence). The V gene lost 3 bases and the J gene lost 7 bases, with 7 bases spanning the gap. The CDR3 region is CASSLVRQPQHF. Written as DNA, the CDR3 is TGTGCCAGCAGCTTGGTGCGGCAGCCCCAGCATTTT.